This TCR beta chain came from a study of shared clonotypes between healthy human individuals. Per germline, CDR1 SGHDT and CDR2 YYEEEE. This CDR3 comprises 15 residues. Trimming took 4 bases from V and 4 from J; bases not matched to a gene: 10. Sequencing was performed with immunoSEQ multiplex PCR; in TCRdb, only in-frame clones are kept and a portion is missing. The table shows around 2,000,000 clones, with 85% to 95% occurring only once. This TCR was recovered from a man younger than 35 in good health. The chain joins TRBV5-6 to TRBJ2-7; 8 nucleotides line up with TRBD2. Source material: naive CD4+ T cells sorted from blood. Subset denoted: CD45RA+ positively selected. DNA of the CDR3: TGTGCCAGCAGCCGAGCGGGGGCTCTCGGGTACGAGCAGTACTTC. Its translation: CASSRAGALGYEQYF.